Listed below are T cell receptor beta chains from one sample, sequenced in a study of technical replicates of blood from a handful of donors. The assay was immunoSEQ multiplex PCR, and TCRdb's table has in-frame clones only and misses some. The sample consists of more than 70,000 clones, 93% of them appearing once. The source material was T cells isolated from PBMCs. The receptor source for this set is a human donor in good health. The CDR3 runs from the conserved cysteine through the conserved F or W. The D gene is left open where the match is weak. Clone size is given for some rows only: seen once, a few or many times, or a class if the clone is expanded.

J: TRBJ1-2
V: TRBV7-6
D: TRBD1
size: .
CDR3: CASSSKPPGQELVARNYTF
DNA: TGTGCCAGCAGCTCGAAACCGCCAGGACAGGAATTGGTTGCGCGAAACTACACCTTC

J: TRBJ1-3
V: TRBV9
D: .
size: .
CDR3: CASSVQGSRVFSSGNTIYF
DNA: TGTGCCAGCAGCGTTCAGGGGAGCAGGGTTTTTTCCTCTGGAAACACCATATATTTT

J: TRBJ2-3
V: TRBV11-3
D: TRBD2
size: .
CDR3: CASSPPRAGVTDTQYF
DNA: TGTGCCAGCAGCCCACCTCGGGCGGGAGTAACAGATACGCAGTATTTT

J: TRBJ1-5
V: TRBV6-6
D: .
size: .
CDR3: CASSYSTDSNQPQHF
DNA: TGTGCCAGCAGTTACTCAACAGATAGCAATCAGCCCCAGCATTTT

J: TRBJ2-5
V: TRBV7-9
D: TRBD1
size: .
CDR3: CASSWTGGEETQYF
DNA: TGTGCCAGCAGCTGGACAGGGGGCGAAGAGACCCAGTACTTC

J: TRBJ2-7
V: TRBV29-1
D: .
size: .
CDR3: CSVLTRAGEQYF
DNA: TGCAGCGTTCTTACTAGGGCTGGCGAGCAGTACTTC

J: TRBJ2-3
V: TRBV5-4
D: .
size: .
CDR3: CASSRIDTRKSQYF
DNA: TGTGCCAGCAGCCGAATAGACACTAGAAAATCGCAGTATTTT

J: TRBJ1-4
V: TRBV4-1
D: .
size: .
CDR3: CASSLTGRLFNEKLFF
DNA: TGCGCCAGCAGCCTCACGGGTCGACTCTTTAATGAAAAACTGTTTTTT

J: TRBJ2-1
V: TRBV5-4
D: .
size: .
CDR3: CASSPRDSRPYNEQFF
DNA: TGTGCCAGCAGCCCCCGGGACTCCAGACCCTACAATGAGCAGTTCTTC

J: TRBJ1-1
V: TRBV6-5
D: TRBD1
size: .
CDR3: CASSYSQGAHTEAFF
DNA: TGTGCCAGCAGTTACTCGCAGGGGGCGCACACTGAAGCTTTCTTT

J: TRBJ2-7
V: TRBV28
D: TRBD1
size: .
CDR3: CASKSVSDPGTGVSEQYF
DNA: TGTGCCAGCAAGTCGGTGAGTGACCCCGGGACAGGGGTGAGCGAGCAGTACTTC

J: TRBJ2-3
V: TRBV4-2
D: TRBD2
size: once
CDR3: CASSQGLAGTDTQYF
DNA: TGTGCCAGCAGCCAAGGACTAGCGGGCACAGATACGCAGTATTTT

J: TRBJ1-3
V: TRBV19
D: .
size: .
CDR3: CASSRDRSSGNTIYF
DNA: TGTGCCAGTAGTCGTGACAGGAGCTCTGGAAACACCATATATTTT

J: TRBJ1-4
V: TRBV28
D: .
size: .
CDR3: CASSLRGAGGKPLF
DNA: TGTGCCAGCAGTTTACGGGGGGCCGGGGGAAAACCACTTTTT

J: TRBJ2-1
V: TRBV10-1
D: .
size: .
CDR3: CANKLIKDKGRRGEQFF
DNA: TGCGCCAATAAATTAATTAAGGATAAGGGCCGTCGGGGTGAGCAGTTCTTC

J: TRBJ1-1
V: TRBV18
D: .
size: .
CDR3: CASSPGSRTEAFF
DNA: TGTGCCAGCTCACCAGGGAGTAGGACTGAAGCTTTCTTT

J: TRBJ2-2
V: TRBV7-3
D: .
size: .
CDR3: CASSLSPDTPGELFF
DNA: TGTGCCAGCAGCTTAAGCCCGGACACTCCAGGGGAGCTGTTTTTT

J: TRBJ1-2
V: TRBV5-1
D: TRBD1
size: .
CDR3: CASSRDRANYGYTF
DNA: TGCGCCAGCAGCCGGGACAGAGCTAACTATGGCTACACCTTC

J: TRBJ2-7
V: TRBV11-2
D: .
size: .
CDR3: CASSLQYEQYF
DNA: TGTGCCAGCAGCTTACAGTACGAGCAGTACTTC

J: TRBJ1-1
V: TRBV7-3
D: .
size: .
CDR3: CASSLFGGNTEAFF
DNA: TGTGCCAGCAGCTTATTTGGCGGGAACACTGAAGCTTTCTTT

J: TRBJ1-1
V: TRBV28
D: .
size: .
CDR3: CASIAGGLDTEAFF
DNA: TGTGCCAGCATCGCCGGGGGTCTCGACACTGAAGCTTTCTTT

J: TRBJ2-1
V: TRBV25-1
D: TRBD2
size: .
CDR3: CASSEDLRGGPDEQFF
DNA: TGTGCCAGCAGTGAAGACTTGCGGGGGGGCCCCGATGAGCAGTTCTTC

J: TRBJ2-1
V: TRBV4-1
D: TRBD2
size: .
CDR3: CASTSTSRFDEQFF
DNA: TGCGCCAGCACCTCGACTAGCCGTTTTGATGAGCAGTTCTTC

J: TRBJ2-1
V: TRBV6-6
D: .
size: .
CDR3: CASSYPQGHEQFF
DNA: TGTGCCAGCAGTTACCCCCAGGGGCATGAGCAGTTCTTC

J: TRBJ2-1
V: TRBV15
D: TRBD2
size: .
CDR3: CATSTLAGGNEQFF
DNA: TGTGCCACCAGCACGTTAGCGGGGGGCAATGAGCAGTTCTTC

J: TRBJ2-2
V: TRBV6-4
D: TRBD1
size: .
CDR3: CASRRQGASGELFF
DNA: TGTGCCAGCAGACGACAGGGGGCGTCCGGGGAGCTGTTTTTT

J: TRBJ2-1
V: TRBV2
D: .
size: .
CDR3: CAGGLQLTNEQFF
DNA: TGTGCCGGTGGGCTACAGTTAACCAATGAGCAGTTCTTC

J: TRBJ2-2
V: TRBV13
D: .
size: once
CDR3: CASSRGLGTGELFF
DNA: TGTGCCAGCAGCCGGGGACTGGGCACCGGGGAGCTGTTTTTT

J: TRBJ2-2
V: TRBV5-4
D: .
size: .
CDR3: CASSPYTGELFF
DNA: TGTGCCAGCAGTCCATACACCGGGGAGCTGTTTTTT

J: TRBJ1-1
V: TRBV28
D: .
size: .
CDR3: CASRPTELNTEAFF
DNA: TGTGCCAGCAGGCCGACAGAGTTGAACACTGAAGCTTTCTTT

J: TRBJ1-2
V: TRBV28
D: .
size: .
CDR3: CASSLSSGYTF
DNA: TGTGCCAGCAGTTTGAGTAGTGGCTACACCTTC

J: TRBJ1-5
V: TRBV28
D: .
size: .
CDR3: CASSLAGSQPQHF
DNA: TGTGCCAGCAGTTTGGCGGGGAGTCAGCCCCAGCATTTT

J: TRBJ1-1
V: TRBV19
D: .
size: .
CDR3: CASYQGKRNTEAFF
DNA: TGTGCCAGTTACCAGGGGAAGCGGAACACTGAAGCTTTCTTT

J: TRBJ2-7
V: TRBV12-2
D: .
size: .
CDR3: CASRTQPARAYEQYF
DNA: TGTGCAAGTCGCACCCAACCGGCCAGGGCCTACGAGCAGTACTTC

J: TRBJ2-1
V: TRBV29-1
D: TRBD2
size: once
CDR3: CSVTGTRALNEQFF
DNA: TGCAGCGTCACCGGGACTAGGGCTTTGAATGAGCAGTTCTTC

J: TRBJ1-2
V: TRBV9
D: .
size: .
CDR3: CASTTSGGGDGYTF
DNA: TGTGCCAGCACCACGAGCGGGGGCGGCGATGGCTACACCTTC